The 8 T cell receptor beta chains listed next were all sequenced from one sample in a study of cytomegalovirus exposure and HLA in healthy donors. PCR used 60 Vbeta primers and 13 Jbeta primers. The assay was immunoSEQ multiplex PCR, and TCRdb's table has in-frame clones only and misses some. Of around 120,000 clones listed, about 82% are singletons. Material for sequencing was PBMCs. All receptors come from a boy between 10 and 17 years old in good health and CMV-seronegative.

CDR3 sequence: CASRDTSGRSTDTQYF. CDR3 sequence (DNA): TGTGCCAGCAGGGATACTAGCGGGAGGAGCACAGATACGCAGTATTTT. The chain has TRBV5-4 and TRBJ2-3; 12 bases map to TRBD2. The ends lost 5 bases at V and 0 bases at J; junction bases unmatched: 4. Germline V gene data show CDR1 as SGHNT and CDR2 as YYREEE (reference sequence). CDR3 size: 16 residues.

The chain couples TRBV27 to TRBJ2-7, with D maybe TRBD1 (6 bases). The ends were cut back, 3 bases at V and 5 bases at J, with 14 bases in the middle. Per germline, CDR1 MNHEY and CDR2 SMNVEV (reference sequence). The length of the CDR3 is 14 residues. The CDR3: CASSFGTSPHEQYF. In DNA, the CDR3 is TGTGCCAGCAGTTTTGGGACAAGTCCCCACGAGCAGTACTTC.

This clone was found a few times. This chain connects TRBV6-5 to TRBJ1-1; tentatively, D is TRBD1 (6 bases). CDR1 is MNHEY, CDR2 SVGAGI, per germline. The CDR3 sequence is 15 residues long. V was shortened by 4 bases and J by 3 bases, with 15 bases between the two germline ends. The CDR3 protein is CASSWDKSRDTEAFF. Here the CDR3 DNA reads TGTGCCAGCAGTTGGGACAAAAGCAGGGACACTGAAGCTTTCTTT.

The chain is built from TRBV19 and TRBJ2-1; tentatively, D is TRBD2 (5 bases). Trimming removed 5 bases from V and 5 bases from J, with 7 bases in between. Germline CDR1 LNHDA, CDR2 SQIVND (reference sequence). The CDR3 is made up of 12 amino acids. The DNA of the CDR3 is TGTGCCAGTAGTCGGGGTCACAATGAGCAGTTCTTC. Translated, it gives CASSRGHNEQFF.

This rearrangement joins TRBV7-2 to TRBJ2-2; TRBD2 is a possible D gene (7 bases). CDR1 SGHTA and CDR2 FQGNSA come from the germline V gene. The CDR3 runs 16 residues. Trimming removed 5 bases at V and 4 bases at J, with 17 bases between. The CDR3 region is CASSPWGGEGTGELFF. CDR3 coding DNA: TGTGCCAGCAGCCCCTGGGGGGGCGAAGGCACCGGGGAGCTGTTTTTT.

The chain carries TRBV27 and TRBJ2-5; unclear D gene. Germline CDR1 reads MNHEY; CDR2 reads SMNVEV (reference sequence). The CDR3 extends over 14 amino acids. Trimming stripped 2 bases from V and 5 bases from J, with 12 bases between. The CDR3 DNA follows: TGTGCCAGCAGTTTAGATTTTAGTACGGAGACCCAGTACTTC. Protein sequence: CASSLDFSTETQYF.

The genes are TRBV5-4 and TRBJ2-7; 8 bases agree with TRBD2. The CDR3 is 15 residues long. The germline V gene has CDR1 SGHNT and CDR2 YYREEE (reference sequence). The ends lost 6 bases at V and 0 bases at J; junction bases unmatched: 8. CDR3 coding DNA: TGTGCCAGCACCAATAGCGGGAACCCCTCCTACGAGCAGTACTTC. Its protein is CASTNSGNPSYEQYF.

The V call is TRBV7-9, the J call TRBJ2-7; the match to TRBD1 covers 8 bases. The J segment lost 0 bases and the V segment lost 3 bases, leaving 10 bases of the junction unmatched. CDR1 is SEHNR, CDR2 FQNEAQ, per germline (reference sequence). CDR3 size: 17 residues. In DNA, the CDR3 is TGTGCCAGCAGCTTTGACCCGGGACAGGCAACCTCCTACGAGCAGTACTTC. Translating gives CASSFDPGQATSYEQYF.